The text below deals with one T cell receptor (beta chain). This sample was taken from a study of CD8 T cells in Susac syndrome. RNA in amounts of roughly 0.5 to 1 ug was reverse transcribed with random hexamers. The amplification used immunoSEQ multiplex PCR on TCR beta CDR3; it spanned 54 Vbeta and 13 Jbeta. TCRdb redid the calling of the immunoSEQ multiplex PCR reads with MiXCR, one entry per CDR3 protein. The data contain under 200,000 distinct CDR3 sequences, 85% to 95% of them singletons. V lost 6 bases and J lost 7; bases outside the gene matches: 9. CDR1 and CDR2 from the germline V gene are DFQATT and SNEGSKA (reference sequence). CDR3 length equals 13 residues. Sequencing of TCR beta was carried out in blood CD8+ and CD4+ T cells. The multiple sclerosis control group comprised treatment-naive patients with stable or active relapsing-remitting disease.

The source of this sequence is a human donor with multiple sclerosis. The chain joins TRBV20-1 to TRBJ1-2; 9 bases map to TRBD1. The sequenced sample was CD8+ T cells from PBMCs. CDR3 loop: CSANRQGESGYTF. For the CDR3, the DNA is TGCAGTGCGAATCGACAGGGGGAATCTGGCTACACCTTC.